These 14 T cell receptor beta chains came from one sample sequenced in a study of neurological immune-mediated disorders. The time point denotes: longitudinal time-point 3. One entry per CDR3 protein results from TCRdb running MiXCR on the 5' RACE reads. The table includes roughly 100,000 distinct CDR3 sequences, approximately 11% detected once. Sequencing was done on a sample of PBMCs. Receptors were obtained from a female donor with HTLV-1-associated myelopathy (HAM/TSP).

This clonotype was observed at least ten times. This sequence joins TRBV10-1 and TRBJ1-3; no clear D. CDR3 length: 14 amino acids. The ends were cut back, 2 bases at V and 2 bases at J, with 7 bases in the middle. CDR1 and CDR2 from the germline V gene are WNHNN and SYGVQD (reference sequence). The CDR3 DNA reads as TGCGCCAGCAGTGAGGGGAGGCCTGGAAACACCATATATTTT. It yields the protein CASSEGRPGNTIYF.

This clonotype was observed at least ten times. The CDR3, as DNA: TGTGCCAGCAGGGGGGCGGAGGAGACCCAGTACTTC. Its translation is CASRGAEETQYF. V usage is TRBV25-1 and J usage is TRBJ2-5; tentative D call: TRBD1 (6 bases). The CDR3 length is 12 residues. Deletions cut 6 bases from V and 5 bases from J, with 10 bases between. CDR1 is MGHDK, CDR2 SYGVNS, per germline.

This clonotype came up many times. V is TRBV10-3 and J is TRBJ1-2, with a possible D match to TRBD1 (6 bases). The germline CDR1 and CDR2 sequences are ENHRY and SYGVKD. V was trimmed by 6 bases and J by 0 bases, leaving 11 bases between them. The CDR3 extends over 14 amino acids. CDR3 sequence (DNA): TGTGCCATCAGAGAGGACAGAACTAACTATGGCTACACCTTC. Translation gives CAIREDRTNYGYTF.

This clonotype was recorded many times. This sequence joins TRBV21-1 and TRBJ1-5; the D call TRBD1 from the table was never checked on the DNA. TRBV21-1 is deemed a pseudogene. The CDR3 is 23 amino acids. This CDR3 is CASSKGTRDRGYPGEHKNQPQHF. The DNA of the CDR3 is TGTGCCAGCAGCAAAGGGACCCGGGACAGGGGCTACCCGGGGGAACATAAAAATCAGCCCCAGCATTTT.

The CDR3, as DNA: TGCGCCAGCAGCCCCCGGTCGGGGAACGGGGAGCTGTTTTTT. Amino acid sequence: CASSPRSGNGELFF. The chain joins TRBV5-1 to TRBJ2-2; D might be TRBD2 (5 bases). The CDR3 consists of 14 residues. Per the germline V gene, CDR1 is SGHRS and CDR2 is YFSETQ. The V end was cut by 4 bases, the J end by 7 bases, with 14 bases between.

This chain connects TRBV15 to TRBJ2-1; D gene unclear. V lost 0 bases and J lost 8, with 14 bases in between. The CDR3 extends over 15 amino acids. Germline loops: CDR1 LNHNV, CDR2 YYDKDF (reference sequence). DNA of the CDR3: TGTGCCACCAGCAGAGATTACGTAGCACCTTATGAGCAGTTCTTC. Translation gives CATSRDYVAPYEQFF.

This clonotype was recorded at least ten times. This chain links TRBV18 with TRBJ1-4; no clear D gene. The length of the CDR3 is 13 residues. From germline, CDR1 is KGHSH and CDR2 LQKENI. Trimming left V 3 bases short and J 8 bases short, with 10 bases between. Written as DNA, the CDR3 is TGTGCCAGCTCACCCGATAGAAACGAAAAACTGTTTTTT. Protein: CASSPDRNEKLFF.

This clonotype occurred many times. The genes are TRBV7-9 and TRBJ2-7, with 7 positions matching TRBD1. Germline V gene data show CDR1 as SEHNR and CDR2 as FQNEAQ (reference sequence). The CDR3 totals 14 residues. The junction had 7 bases not matched to a gene; V was cut back by 5 bases and J by 3 bases. The CDR3: CASSPAGGFYEQYF. As DNA, the CDR3 is TGTGCCAGCAGCCCGGCAGGGGGTTTCTACGAGCAGTACTTC.

The rearrangement links TRBV6-1 to TRBJ2-2, with a weak D call TRBD2 (6 bases). CDR3 length equals 16 residues. Germline lookup yields CDR1 MNHNS and CDR2 SASEGT. The V and J ends lost 7 bases and 3 bases respectively, with 18 bases between them. For the CDR3, the DNA is TGTGCCAGCACCGCGCAAGGGACTCTAGACACCGGGGAGCTGTTTTTT. Translated, it gives CASTAQGTLDTGELFF.

The chain has TRBV7-2 and TRBJ2-2; 7 bases line up with TRBD2. This CDR3 has 18 residues. J lost 0 bases, V lost 1 base, and 8 bases had no gene match. Germline V lookup: CDR1 SGHTA, CDR2 FQGNSA. The CDR3 spells CASSLERPSGANTGELFF. DNA for the CDR3: TGTGCCAGCAGCTTAGAGCGGCCTAGCGGCGCGAACACCGGGGAGCTGTTTTTT.

This clonotype was picked up many times. This chain links TRBV5-1 with TRBJ2-3; 10 nucleotides match TRBD2. CDR3 length: 18 residues. V lost 0 bases to trimming and J lost 4 bases; unmatched junction nucleotides: 11. The germline V gene encodes CDR1 SGHRS and CDR2 YFSETQ. The CDR3 nucleotides are TGCGCCAGCAGCTTGGTCAGGGGATCCGGGACTAGCGCAGATACGCAGTATTTT. The encoded protein is CASSLVRGSGTSADTQYF.

This clonotype was detected many times. The chain uses TRBV20-1 and TRBJ2-3; 7 bases are shared with TRBD1. Germline loops: CDR1 DFQATT, CDR2 SNEGSKA (reference sequence). The CDR3 has 16 residues. V was pared by 1 base and J by 2 bases, with 9 bases of the junction left unmatched. CDR3 loop: CSARVPGRGFTDTQYF. The CDR3 nucleotides read TGCAGTGCTAGAGTCCCCGGCAGGGGGTTCACAGATACGCAGTATTTT.

This clonotype has at least ten counts. This chain uses TRBV7-9 with TRBJ2-5; D uncertain. Trimming removed 0 bases from V and 5 bases from J, with 13 bases in between. The V gene's germline CDR1 is SEHNR and CDR2 FQNEAQ (reference sequence). The CDR3 is made up of 15 amino acids. In DNA form, the CDR3 reads TGTGCCAGCAGCTTAGCCGTCCACAAGGAGGAGACCCAGTACTTC. Translating it yields CASSLAVHKEETQYF.

This clonotype has a count of ten or more. The chain links TRBV5-1 to TRBJ2-3; D call uncertain. CDR3 size: 12 residues. The V gene's germline CDR1 is SGHRS and CDR2 YFSETQ. With 4 bases removed from V and 8 bases from J, the gap between germline ends came to 11 bases. CDR3 region: CASSPEFVTQYF. CDR3 bases: TGCGCCAGCAGCCCGGAATTTGTTACGCAGTATTTT.